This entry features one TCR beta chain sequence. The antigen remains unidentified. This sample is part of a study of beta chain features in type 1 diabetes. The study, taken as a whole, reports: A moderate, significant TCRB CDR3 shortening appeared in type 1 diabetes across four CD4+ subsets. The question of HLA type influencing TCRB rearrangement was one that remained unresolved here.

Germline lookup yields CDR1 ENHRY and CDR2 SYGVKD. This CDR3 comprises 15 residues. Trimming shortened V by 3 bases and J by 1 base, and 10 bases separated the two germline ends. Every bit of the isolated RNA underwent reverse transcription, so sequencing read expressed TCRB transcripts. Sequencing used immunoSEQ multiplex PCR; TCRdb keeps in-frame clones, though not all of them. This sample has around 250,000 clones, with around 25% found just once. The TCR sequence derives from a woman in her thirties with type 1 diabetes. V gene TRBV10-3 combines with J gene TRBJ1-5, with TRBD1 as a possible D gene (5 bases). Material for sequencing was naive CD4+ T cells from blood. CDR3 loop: CAISEQVQSNQPQHF. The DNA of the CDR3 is TGTGCCATCAGTGAACAGGTCCAGAGCAATCAGCCCCAGCATTTT.